The 10 T cell receptor beta chains below all came from one sample that was sequenced in a study of long-term antiretroviral therapy in people with HIV. The run of the v3.0 immunoSEQ assay was at survey level. Sequencing was performed with immunoSEQ multiplex PCR; in TCRdb, only in-frame clones are kept and a portion is missing. Of roughly 32,000 clones listed, around 85% are singletons. Material: unsorted PBMCs, obtained about 3.4 years after starting antiretroviral therapy. The receptors originated from a man aged 18-30 years with HIV.

The rearrangement joins TRBV29-1 to TRBJ1-1, with D unresolved. The CDR3 totals 14 residues. Trimming took off 3 bases at V and 5 bases at J, with 16 bases between the two ends. Germline values: CDR1 SQVTM, CDR2 ANQGSEA. The CDR3 reads CSVDGTGRGTEAFF. The CDR3 DNA is TGCAGCGTTGACGGTACGGGGAGAGGAACTGAAGCTTTCTTT.

V is TRBV5-4 and J is TRBJ1-1; D gene uncertain. The CDR3 covers 16 residues. Germline V lookup: CDR1 SGHNT, CDR2 YYREEE (reference sequence). V was trimmed by 1 base and J by 1 base, leaving 14 bases between them. DNA of the CDR3: TGTGCCAGCAGCTTGACTAGAGGAGTCCGGAACACTGAAGCTTTCTTT. It specifies CASSLTRGVRNTEAFF.

The chain carries TRBV15 and TRBJ1-2; D call uncertain. The CDR3 is 14 residues long. Germline V gives CDR1 LNHNV, CDR2 YYDKDF (reference sequence). Trimming removed 1 base from V and 4 bases from J, with 10 bases in between. CDR3 residues: CATSRVGVSYGYTF. Here the CDR3 DNA reads TGTGCCACCAGCAGAGTAGGAGTAAGCTATGGCTACACCTTC.

This chain uses TRBV7-9 with TRBJ2-7; 7 positions agree with TRBD1. The CDR3 length is 15 residues. CDR1 SEHNR and CDR2 FQNEAQ come from the germline V gene (reference sequence). The V and J ends lost 4 bases and 7 bases, in that order; junction bases with no gene match: 13. CDR3 DNA: TGTGCCAGCAGCTCCAACCGGGACAGCTCCCTAGAGCAGTACTTC. The encoded protein is CASSSNRDSSLEQYF.

As regards this clone: At one end, the junction sequence differs from germline, possibly due to a read error. The rearrangement joins TRBV7-7 to TRBJ2-7; 11 positions agree with TRBD1. The length of the CDR3 is 15 residues. The V gene's germline CDR1 is SSHAT and CDR2 FNYEAQ (reference sequence). CDR3 nucleotide sequence: TGTGCTAGCAGTAGGGGACAGGGGGGTCCCTACGAGCAGTACTTC. It codes for CASSRGQGGPYEQYF. Full variable domain (remainder filled in from reference TRBV7-7 and TRBJ2-7): GAGVSQSPRYKVTKRGQDVTLRCDPISSHATLYWYQQALGQGPEFLTYFNYEAQPDKSGLPSDRFSAERPEGSISTLTIQRTEQRDSAMYRCASSRGQGGPYEQYFGPGTRLTVT.

The gene calls are TRBV6-5 and TRBJ1-1; 7 positions agree with TRBD1. This CDR3 has 12 residues. Trimming removed 3 bases from V and 10 bases from J; junction bases left unmatched: 5. Germline CDR1 is MNHEY and CDR2 is SVGAGI. Here the CDR3 DNA reads TGTGCCAGCAGTTATCTACAGGGGCCAGCTTTCTTT. Translating it yields CASSYLQGPAFF.

The J gene is TRBJ2-1, the V gene TRBV11-3; 12 nucleotides line up with TRBD2. Germline CDR1 and CDR2: SGHNT and YENEEA. The J segment lost 7 bases and the V segment lost 4 bases, leaving 8 bases of the junction unmatched. There are 16 residues in the CDR3. CDR3 sequence: CASSSKTSGSLNEQFF. DNA for the CDR3: TGTGCCAGCAGCTCGAAGACTAGCGGGAGTTTGAATGAGCAGTTCTTC.

As DNA, the CDR3 is TGTGCCAGCAGCTTGCCTCACGCCTACGAGCAGTACTTC. Encoded protein: CASSLPHAYEQYF. This sequence joins TRBV5-6 and TRBJ2-7; D call uncertain. V was cut by 1 base and J by 2 bases, with 7 bases left in between. In germline, CDR1 is SGHDT, CDR2 YYEEEE. The CDR3 loop spans 13 amino acids.

V gene TRBV9 combines with J gene TRBJ2-7, with D possibly being TRBD2 (6 bases). Trimming cost V 0 bases and J 2 bases, with 15 bases left between them. Looked up from germline, CDR1 is SGDLS and CDR2 is YYNGEE. The CDR3 is made up of 16 amino acids. Here the CDR3 DNA reads TGTGCCAGCAGCGTAGAGGCGGGAACCCGTCCCTACGAGCAGTACTTC. Amino acid sequence: CASSVEAGTRPYEQYF. Drawing the rest from reference TRBV9 and TRBJ2-7, the complete variable domain is DSGVTQTPKHLITATGQRVTLRCSPRSGDLSVYWYQQSLDQGLQFLIQYYNGEERAKGNILERFSAQQFPDLHSELNLSSLELGDSALYFCASSVEAGTRPYEQYFGPGTRLTVT.

The chain uses TRBV18 and TRBJ2-1; the D is unclear. The germline CDR1 and CDR2 sequences are KGHSH and LQKENI. Trimming cost V 3 bases and J 4 bases, with 7 bases left between them. The CDR3 runs 13 residues. In DNA form, the CDR3 reads TGTGCCAGCTCACCCCAAAGGTACAATGAGCAGTTCTTC. Encoded protein: CASSPQRYNEQFF.